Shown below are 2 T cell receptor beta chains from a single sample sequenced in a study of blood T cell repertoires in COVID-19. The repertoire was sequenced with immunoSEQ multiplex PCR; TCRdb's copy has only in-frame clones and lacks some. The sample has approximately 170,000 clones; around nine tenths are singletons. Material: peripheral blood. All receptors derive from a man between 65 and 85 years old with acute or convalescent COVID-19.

CDR3 region: CASSEDSQLYQPQHF. The CDR3 bases are TGTGCCAGCAGTGAAGACAGCCAACTTTATCAGCCCCAGCATTTT. This chain uses TRBV2 with TRBJ1-5; D unresolved. Germline V gives CDR1 SNHLY, CDR2 FYNNEI. This CDR3 is built from 15 residues. Trimming removed 1 base at V and 5 bases at J, with 12 bases between.

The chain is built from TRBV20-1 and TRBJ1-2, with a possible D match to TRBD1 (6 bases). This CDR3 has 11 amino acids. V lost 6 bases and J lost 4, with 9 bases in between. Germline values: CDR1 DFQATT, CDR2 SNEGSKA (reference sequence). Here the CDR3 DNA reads TGCAGTGCAACAGGGAGCTATGGCTACACCTTC. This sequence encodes CSATGSYGYTF.